The TCR beta chain described here comes from a study of low-dose radiotherapy and immunotherapy resistance in tumors. As to time point: after trial treatment. Treatment indicated: LDRT plus nivolumab, ipilimumab, low-dose cyclophosphamide and aspirin (RACIN trial). Donors, who were enrolled in a single-arm phase I dose-escalation trial, received nivolumab, ipilimumab, aspirin, low-dose cyclophosphamide and low-dose radiotherapy. With TRAV- and TRBV-specific primers, first-strand cDNA was made, covering the alpha and beta chains. Amplification of TCRs used a constant-region primer and V-primer adapter for about 20 PCR cycles. mRNA that had been isolated underwent amplification through in vitro transcription. TCRdb independently ran MiXCR on the reads; one entry per CDR3 protein. The sample shows about 91,000 distinct CDR3 sequences, 20% to 25% of them seen only once. V lost 3 bases to trimming and J lost 1 base; unmatched junction nucleotides: 4. Looked up from germline, CDR1 is LNHNV and CDR2 is YYDKDF (reference sequence). The CDR3 extends over 16 amino acids.

The chain carries TRBV15 and TRBJ2-3; 10 bases match TRBD1. The TCR was taken from a female donor with ovarian cancer. Here the sequenced sample was PBMCs, taken after low-dose radiotherapy plus immunotherapy. This chain's CDR3 is CATSREGTGGTDTQYF. For the CDR3, the DNA is TGTGCCACCAGCAGGGAGGGGACAGGGGGCACAGATACGCAGTATTTT.